This entry lists 7 T cell receptor beta chains sequenced from one sample in a study of beta chain features in type 1 diabetes. The study reverse transcribed the entire isolated RNA, so it sequenced expressed TCRB transcripts. This table comes from immunoSEQ multiplex PCR, and its TCRdb copy is limited to in-frame clones, with some not included. The sample lists about 160,000 clones, 7% to 10% occurring once. Sequenced input: central memory CD4+ T cells from blood. The origin of the receptors is a woman younger than 30 in good health.

Turning to this clone: Its ends do not fully match the called genes, so a read error is possible. The chain employs TRBV7-7 and TRBJ2-2, with 7 bases identical to TRBD1. Germline-derived CDR1 and CDR2 are SSHAT and FNYEAQ (reference sequence). The CDR3 runs 15 residues. CDR3 DNA: TGTGCTAGCAGCTTGAGGGGGCAAGGCACCGGGGAGCTGTTTTTT. This sequence encodes CASSLRGQGTGELFF.

Comment on this clone: Other DNA sequences of this sample code for an identical CDR3. The gene calls are TRBV11-1 and TRBJ1-1; tentatively, D is TRBD1 (5 bases). Trimming removed 5 bases from V and 0 bases from J, with 7 bases in between. The CDR3 totals 13 residues. CDR1 and CDR2 from the germline V gene are SGHAT and FQDESV (reference sequence). CDR3 DNA sequence: TGTGCCAGCAGCCGACAGTTGAACACTGAAGCTTTCTTT. This gives the protein CASSRQLNTEAFF.

The V call is TRBV30, the J call TRBJ1-6; the D gene is possibly TRBD1 (5 bases). V was trimmed by 4 bases and J by 1 base, leaving 8 bases between them. This CDR3 has 14 amino acids. Germline CDR1 GTSNPN, CDR2 SVGIG (reference sequence). The CDR3 DNA sequence: TGTGCCTGGACTGGGGCTTCCTATAATTCACCCCTCCACTTT. Its translation is CAWTGASYNSPLHF.

V usage is TRBV5-6 and J usage is TRBJ2-1; 9 positions agree with TRBD2. V gave up 2 bases and J gave up 8 bases; unmatched junction bases: 17. CDR3 length: 18 amino acids. Germline CDR1 SGHDT, CDR2 YYEEEE. The CDR3 bases are TGTGCCAGCAGCTTTAGACTAGCGGCGTTCCCCTCGGAGTATGAGCAGTTCTTC. It codes for CASSFRLAAFPSEYEQFF.

The table lists this clone with a few counts. J is TRBJ2-7 and V is TRBV5-1; 9 nucleotides align to TRBD1. V shed 1 base and J 4 bases; nucleotides not matched to a gene: 3. The CDR3 extends over 14 amino acids. The germline V gene encodes CDR1 SGHRS and CDR2 YFSETQ. Written as DNA, the CDR3 is TGCGCCAGCAGCTTGCTCGGGACAGGGTACGAGCAGTACTTC. It codes for CASSLLGTGYEQYF. Variable domain in full (rest from reference TRBV5-1 and TRBJ2-7): KAGVTQTPRYLIKTRGQQVTLSCSPISGHRSVSWYQQTPGQGLQFLFEYFSETQRNKGNFPGRFSGRQFSNSRSEMNVSTLELGDSALYLCASSLLGTGYEQYFGPGTRLTVT.

This chain uses TRBV27 with TRBJ1-2, with 9 bases matching TRBD1. This CDR3 spans 14 amino acids. Germline CDR1 is MNHEY and CDR2 is SMNVEV (reference sequence). Trimming removed 5 bases from V and 7 bases from J; junction bases left unmatched: 8. CDR3 bases: TGTGCCAGCAGTGCCTCGGGACAGGGCGCTGGCTACACCTTC. Its translation is CASSASGQGAGYTF.

This clone was found once. This CDR3 is CASRTAGSGNTGELFF. CDR3 sequence (DNA): TGTGCCAGCAGGACAGCCGGTTCGGGGAACACCGGGGAGCTGTTTTTT. The chain couples TRBV28 to TRBJ2-2; perhaps TRBD1 as D (5 bases). This CDR3 has 16 amino acids. Trimming removed 6 bases at V and 1 base at J, with 15 bases between. The germline V gene encodes CDR1 MDHEN and CDR2 SYDVKM.